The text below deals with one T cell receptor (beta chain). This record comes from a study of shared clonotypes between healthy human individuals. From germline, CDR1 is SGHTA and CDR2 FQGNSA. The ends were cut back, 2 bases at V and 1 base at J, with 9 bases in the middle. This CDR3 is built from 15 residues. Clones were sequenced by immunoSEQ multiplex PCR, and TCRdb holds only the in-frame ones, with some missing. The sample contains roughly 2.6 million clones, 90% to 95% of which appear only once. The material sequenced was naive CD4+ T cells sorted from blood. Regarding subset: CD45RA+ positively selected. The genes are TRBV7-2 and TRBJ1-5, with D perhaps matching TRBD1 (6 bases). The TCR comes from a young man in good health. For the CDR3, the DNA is TGTGCCAGCAGCTTACAGCAGGGGAGCAATCAGCCCCAGCATTTT. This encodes CASSLQQGSNQPQHF.